The entry that follows covers one TCR beta chain sequence. Its specific antigen is unknown. Qualities for individual bases were not recorded, and no much larger clone is one base off. The source of the sample is a study of T cells after somatic rescue of genetic block (TCRdb year 2020). Regarding the complete study: The study assessed how robust, over the long term, a T-cell system was when the system had developed through somatic rescue of a genetic block in T-cell development.

Libraries were built with the immunoSEQ multiplex PCR assay. TCRdb took over this immuneACCESS table, retaining in-frame rearrangements with V and J assigned. Such tables are incomplete; in checked studies, under half of the missing clones stem from an unresolved V gene, and the remainder is unexplained. This sample gives about 14,000 clones in total; 65% to 75% of them show up just once. The ten largest clones add up to about 30% of the sample. V lost 2 bases and J lost 12 bases; the stretch between them is 8 bases long. The germline V gene supplies CDR1 MDHEN and CDR2 SYDVKM. CDR3 length: 11 amino acids, cysteine to phenylalanine. Of the read, only the CDR3 DNA is kept; its 33 bases are in frame from base 1.

Material for sequencing was peripheral blood mononuclear cells (PBMCs). The clonotype was recovered from a man between 18 and 29 years old. Recombination joined TRBV28 with TRBJ2-1, with the D gene tentatively TRBD1 or TRBD2, based on 5 matching bases in each. The DNA sequence reads TGTGCCAGCAGTTTAGGGACGAGGCAGTTCTTC. Translated, it gives CASSLGTRQFF.